This T cell receptor beta chain was sequenced in a study of graft-versus-host responses after intestinal transplantation. Study-level information: Multivisceral, liver-intestinal, or isolated intestinal transplants were performed in recipients.

Once graft tissue had been processed, intraepithelial and lamina propria lymphocytes were released. V shed 10 bases, J shed 1 base, and the junction held 11 bases outside the gene matches. In germline, CDR1 is MNHNS, CDR2 SASEGT. CDR3 length: 15 residues. Profiling relied on immunoSEQ multiplex PCR, and the TCRdb table lists in-frame clones only, not all of them. The sample has around 21,000 clones, around 72% seen once; the top ten hold 8% to 9.5%. The TCR was taken from a human patient who received an intestinal transplant, so some T cells may come from the graft donor. The chain links TRBV6-1 to TRBJ1-1; TRBD1 matches 8 bases. The sample in question was ileum tissue, obtained around 20 days after intestinal transplant. CDR3 DNA: TGTGCCATACAGGGGGTCCCGAATCAGAACACTGAAGCTTTCTTT. Its translation is CAIQGVPNQNTEAFF.